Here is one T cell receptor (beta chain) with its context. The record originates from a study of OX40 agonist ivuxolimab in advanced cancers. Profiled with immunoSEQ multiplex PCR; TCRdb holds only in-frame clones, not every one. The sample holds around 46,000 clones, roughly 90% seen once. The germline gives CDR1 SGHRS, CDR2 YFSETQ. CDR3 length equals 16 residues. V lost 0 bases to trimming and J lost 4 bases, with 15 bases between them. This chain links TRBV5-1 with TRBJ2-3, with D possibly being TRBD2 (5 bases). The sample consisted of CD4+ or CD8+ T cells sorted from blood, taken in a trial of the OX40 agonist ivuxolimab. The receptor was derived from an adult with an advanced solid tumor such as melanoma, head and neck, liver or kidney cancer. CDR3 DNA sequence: TGCGCCAGCAGCTTGGTGACTACCTCCTGGGCAGATACGCAGTATTTT. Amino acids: CASSLVTTSWADTQYF.